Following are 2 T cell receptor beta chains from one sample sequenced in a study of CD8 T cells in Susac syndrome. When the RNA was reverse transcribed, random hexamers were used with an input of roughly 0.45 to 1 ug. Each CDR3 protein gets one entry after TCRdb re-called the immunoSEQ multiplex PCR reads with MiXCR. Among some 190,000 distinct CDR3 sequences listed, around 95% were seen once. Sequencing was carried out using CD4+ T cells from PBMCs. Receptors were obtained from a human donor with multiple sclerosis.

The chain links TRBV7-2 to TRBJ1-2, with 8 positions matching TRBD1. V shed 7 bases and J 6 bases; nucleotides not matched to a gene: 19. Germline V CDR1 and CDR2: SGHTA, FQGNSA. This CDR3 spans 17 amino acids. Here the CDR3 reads CASIGGDGRGRRNGYTF. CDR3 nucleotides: TGTGCCAGCATTGGAGGGGACGGCAGGGGGCGCCGAAATGGCTACACCTTC.

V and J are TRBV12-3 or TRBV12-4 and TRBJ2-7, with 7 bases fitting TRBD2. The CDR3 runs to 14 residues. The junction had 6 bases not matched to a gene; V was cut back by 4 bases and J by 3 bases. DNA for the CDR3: TGTGCCAGCAGTTCCGCAGGCGGGGGCTACGAGCAGTACTTC. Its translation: CASSSAGGGYEQYF.